Listed here are 23 T cell receptor beta chains from one sample, sequenced in a study of T cells in Graves' hyperthyroidism and ophthalmopathy. Researchers took RNA transcripts and amplified the TCR beta CDR3 regions from them. RT-PCR in the first round (using the HTBI primer set) targeted the TCR CDR3. TCRdb independently ran MiXCR on the multiplex PCR reads; one entry per CDR3 protein. The sample records about 420,000 distinct CDR3 sequences, roughly 13% being singletons. The sample was blood. These receptor sequences come from a young woman with Graves' hyperthyroidism.

This chain uses TRBV5-1 with TRBJ1-1, with a possible D match to TRBD1 (6 bases). The CDR3 is 14 amino acids. V lost 0 bases and J 3 bases, leaving 9 bases between the germline ends. Germline V lookup: CDR1 SGHRS, CDR2 YFSETQ. Written as DNA, the CDR3 is TGCGCCAGCAGCTTGGCAGGGGCGGACACTGAAGCTTTCTTT. Protein: CASSLAGADTEAFF.

The rearrangement uses TRBV9 and TRBJ2-7, with D perhaps matching TRBD1 (5 bases). Trimming took off 4 bases at V and 6 bases at J, with 17 bases between the two ends. This CDR3 is 14 amino acids long. The germline V gene encodes CDR1 SGDLS and CDR2 YYNGEE. CDR3 in DNA: TGTGCCAGCAGCATCCGGGTCGACCAGGGCGAGCAGTACTTC. Translated: CASSIRVDQGEQYF.

This clonotype was counted a few times. CDR3: CASSLVAGGTEAFF. The CDR3 DNA sequence: TGCGCCAGCAGCTTGGTGGCCGGGGGAACTGAAGCTTTCTTT. This chain uses TRBV5-1 with TRBJ1-1; possibly TRBD1 for D (5 bases). The CDR3 has 14 residues. Germline V gene data show CDR1 as SGHRS and CDR2 as YFSETQ. V was clipped by 0 bases and J by 5 bases, with 11 bases between them.

This clonotype was detected ten times or more. The V and J genes are TRBV19 and TRBJ1-1; D call uncertain. Per germline, CDR1 LNHDA and CDR2 SQIVND (reference sequence). V lost 4 bases, J lost 1 base, and 4 bases lay in between. CDR3 size: 12 residues. The CDR3 spells CASSTPNTEAFF. For the CDR3, the DNA is TGTGCCAGTAGTACCCCGAACACTGAAGCTTTCTTT.

The chain links TRBV5-6 to TRBJ1-4, with a possible D match to TRBD1 (5 bases). The CDR3 runs to 20 residues. Trimming took off 4 bases at V and 7 bases at J, with 32 bases between the two ends. Per the germline V gene, CDR1 is SGHDT and CDR2 is YYEEEE. CDR3 coding DNA: TGTGCCAGCAGCCCGTCCCCTCCGGGACGACTATATAATGGAGGTGAAAAACTGTTTTTT. This gives the protein CASSPSPPGRLYNGGEKLFF.

The chain has TRBV19 and TRBJ2-3; D is undetermined. Germline CDR1 is LNHDA and CDR2 is SQIVND (reference sequence). V was pared by 10 bases and J by 2 bases, with 19 bases between. CDR3 length: 15 residues. CDR3 bases: TGTGCCACCAATCCGTACTCGGAGTCCACAGATACGCAGTATTTT. Translating it yields CATNPYSESTDTQYF. Based on the CDR3 plus reference TRBV19 and TRBJ2-3, the full variable domain is DGGITQSPKYLFRKEGQNVTLSCEQNLNHDAMYWYRQDPGQGLRLIYYSQIVNDFQKGDIAEGYSVSREKKESFPLTVTSAQKNPTAFYLCATNPYSESTDTQYFGPGTRLTVL.

This clonotype has only a few counts. One end of the junction does not line up with germline, which may come from a read error. This chain connects TRBV6-1 to TRBJ2-3, with a possible D match to TRBD2 (6 bases). The germline V gene encodes CDR1 MNHNS and CDR2 SASEGT. The CDR3 consists of 15 residues. Here the CDR3 DNA reads TGTGCCATCAGTGAGGGCGGGACTCGCACAGATACGCAGTATTTT. It specifies CAISEGGTRTDTQYF.

This clonotype was seen repeatedly, ten times or more. The chain has TRBV5-1 and TRBJ2-7; possible D gene TRBD2, 6 bases. With 3 bases removed from V and 7 bases from J, the gap between germline ends came to 17 bases. Germline loops: CDR1 SGHRS, CDR2 YFSETQ. The length of the CDR3 is 14 residues. The CDR3 sequence is CASSSGTGFGEQYF. The CDR3 nucleotides read TGCGCCAGCAGCTCTGGGACTGGATTTGGGGAGCAGTACTTC.

In this sample, this clonotype turned up many times. This sequence joins TRBV3-1 and TRBJ1-1; maybe TRBD1 (5 bases). The CDR3 totals 14 residues. The germline CDR1 and CDR2 sequences are LGHDT and YNNKEL (reference sequence). The germline V and J ends were trimmed by 1 base and 5 bases, with 11 bases remaining between them. CDR3 residues: CASSQVGEGTEAFF. CDR3 nucleotides: TGTGCCAGCAGCCAAGTGGGGGAAGGAACTGAAGCTTTCTTT.

The chain employs TRBV27 and TRBJ2-7; maybe TRBD2 (6 bases). Germline lookup yields CDR1 MNHEY and CDR2 SMNVEV (reference sequence). V was trimmed by 0 bases and J by 3 bases, leaving 12 bases between them. The CDR3 covers 15 residues. The CDR3 sequence is CASSLSSGPGYEQYF. CDR3 coding DNA: TGTGCCAGCAGTTTATCTAGCGGCCCCGGCTACGAGCAGTACTTC.

The V and J genes are TRBV20-1 and TRBJ2-7; the D call may be TRBD1 or TRBD2 (5 bases each). The CDR3 is 13 amino acids. Germline V lookup: CDR1 DFQATT, CDR2 SNEGSKA (reference sequence). V was trimmed by 1 base and J by 8 bases, leaving 15 bases between them. CDR3 protein: CSARGARGEKQYF. The CDR3 region has the DNA TGCAGTGCTAGAGGGGCCCGGGGCGAGAAGCAGTACTTC.

This clonotype was seen ten or more times. This chain joins TRBV6-6 and TRBJ2-7; 11 nucleotides line up with TRBD1. The germline gives CDR1 MNHNY, CDR2 SVGAGI (reference sequence). The J segment lost 3 bases and the V segment lost 0 bases, leaving 1 base of the junction unmatched. The CDR3 runs 15 residues. This CDR3 reads CASSYSGTGGYEQYF. Written as DNA, the CDR3 is TGTGCCAGCAGTTACTCCGGGACAGGGGGCTACGAGCAGTACTTC.

This clonotype has at least ten counts. V and J are TRBV6-1 and TRBJ2-7, with TRBD2 identical over 16 bases. J gave up 2 bases and V 6 bases, and 4 bases lay outside the gene matches. The CDR3 length is 16 residues. The germline CDR1 and CDR2 sequences are MNHNS and SASEGT. This CDR3 reads CASRPGLAGGPYEQYF. In DNA form, the CDR3 reads TGTGCCAGCAGGCCGGGACTAGCGGGAGGGCCCTACGAGCAGTACTTC.

The chain combines TRBV3-1 with TRBJ2-7, with 16 bases that match TRBD2. The germline V gene encodes CDR1 LGHDT and CDR2 YNNKEL (reference sequence). This CDR3 spans 16 amino acids. V lost 4 bases and J lost 2; bases outside the gene matches: 2. Written as DNA, the CDR3 is TGTGCCAGCAGCCCAGGGACTAGCGGGAGGGCCTACGAGCAGTACTTC. Translation gives CASSPGTSGRAYEQYF.

This chain's CDR3 is CAISDPQTSNTYEQYF. The CDR3 DNA reads TGTGCCATCAGTGATCCCCAGACCTCGAATACCTACGAGCAGTACTTC. The rearrangement links TRBV10-3 to TRBJ2-7; D gene unclear. The CDR3 runs 16 residues. The germline V gene has CDR1 ENHRY and CDR2 SYGVKD. Trimming pared 3 bases from V and 2 bases from J, leaving 17 bases between.

The chain is built from TRBV30 and TRBJ2-1; 9 bases line up with TRBD2. V shed 8 bases, J shed 12 bases, and the junction held 11 bases outside the gene matches. CDR1 is GTSNPN, CDR2 SVGIG, per germline (reference sequence). The length of the CDR3 is 12 residues. CDR3 loop: CAGSPSGIRQFF. CDR3 sequence (DNA): TGTGCCGGATCACCTAGCGGGATAAGGCAGTTCTTC. The complete variable domain, with remaining parts taken from reference TRBV30 and TRBJ2-1, reads SQTIHQWPATLVQPVGSPLSLECTVEGTSNPNLYWYRQAAGRGLQLLFYSVGIGQISSEVPQNLSASRPQDRQFILSSKKLLLSDSGFYLCAGSPSGIRQFFGPGTRLTVL.

This clonotype occurred many times. This chain joins TRBV5-6 and TRBJ1-3; TRBD1 matches 8 bases. CDR1 and CDR2 (germline): SGHDT, YYEEEE. The CDR3 length is 19 residues. J lost 3 bases, V lost 2 bases, and 16 bases had no gene match. The CDR3 is CASSFVGQGADSDGNTIYF. As DNA, the CDR3 is TGTGCCAGCAGCTTTGTCGGGCAGGGGGCGGATAGCGATGGAAACACCATATATTTT.

Concerning this clonotype itself: Since a much larger clone is just one base distant, this may be a read error. The chain joins TRBV6-5 to TRBJ2-6; D tentatively reads TRBD1 or TRBD2 (5 bases each). The CDR3 is 16 residues long. In germline, CDR1 is MNHEY, CDR2 SVGAGI. CDR3: CASSYGPDSGANILTF. In DNA form, the CDR3 reads TGTGCCAGCAGTTACGGCCCGGACTCTGGGGCCAACATCCTGACTTTC.

This clonotype was detected ten times or more. The chain couples TRBV12-3 or TRBV12-4 to TRBJ1-1; 7 bases map to TRBD1. The V and J ends lost 6 bases and 4 bases, in that order; junction bases with no gene match: 11. The CDR3 totals 15 residues. CDR3 DNA: TGTGCCAGCAGACTTCGACAGGGAAAGGTCACTGAAGCTTTCTTT. It translates to CASRLRQGKVTEAFF.

This clonotype showed up many times. The chain uses TRBV28 and TRBJ2-3; D is ambiguous. This CDR3 contains 12 residues. Trimming removed 7 bases from V and 4 bases from J, with 9 bases in between. Germline V gene lookup returns CDR1 MDHEN and CDR2 SYDVKM. The CDR3 sequence is CASKPPADTQYF. Written as DNA, the CDR3 is TGTGCCAGCAAGCCGCCGGCAGATACGCAGTATTTT.

In this sample, this clonotype turned up many times. The chain has TRBV28 and TRBJ2-1, with 9 bases aligning to TRBD1. The CDR3 has 15 residues. Germline CDR1 MDHEN, CDR2 SYDVKM. V gave up 5 bases and J gave up 3 bases; unmatched junction bases: 5. CDR3 DNA: TGTGCCAGCAGTATGGGACAGGGTTTCTACAATGAGCAGTTCTTC. Protein: CASSMGQGFYNEQFF.

This clonotype was seen many times. V gene TRBV7-9 combines with J gene TRBJ1-1, with a weak D call TRBD1 (5 bases). V lost 3 bases and J 4 bases, leaving 12 bases between the germline ends. Germline CDR1 is SEHNR and CDR2 is FQNEAQ (reference sequence). The CDR3 consists of 14 residues. The CDR3 region has the DNA TGTGCCAGCAGCTTGGGGGTTGAAGGCACTGAAGCTTTCTTT. Its protein product is CASSLGVEGTEAFF.

The chain combines TRBV3-1 with TRBJ1-4; 9 nucleotides align to TRBD1. Trimming at V came to 2 bases and at J to 6 bases, leaving 4 bases not matched to a gene. The CDR3 consists of 15 residues. Germline V gene data show CDR1 as LGHDT and CDR2 as YNNKEL (reference sequence). The DNA for the CDR3 is TGTGCCAGCAGCCAAAACACAGGGGGCTATGAAAAACTGTTTTTT. Its translation: CASSQNTGGYEKLFF.